This entry features one T cell receptor (beta chain) sequence. Its antigen remains unknown. Assay used: immunoSEQ multiplex PCR; TCRdb lists only in-frame clones, some missing. The sample lists 60,000 to 85,000 clones, around 92% occurring once. The data are from a study of OX40 agonist ivuxolimab in advanced cancers. Study background: With ivuxolimab, an agonistic anti-OX40 (CD134) antibody, patients were treated. Across the patients, intravenous ivuxolimab was delivered every 2 weeks at 0.01 to 10 mg/kg.

General study results and limits: Dose levels from 0.1 to 3.0 mg/kg saw CD4+ and CD8+ blood T cells expand clonally by week 6. The average count of expanded clones was higher among CD8+ T cells than among CD4+.

V lost 4 bases to trimming and J lost 2 bases, with 13 bases between them. CDR3 length: 15 amino acids. Germline V gene data show CDR1 as SGHRS and CDR2 as YFSETQ. This chain connects TRBV5-1 to TRBJ2-1; D ambiguous. The receptor's source is an adult with an advanced solid tumor such as melanoma, head and neck, liver or kidney cancer. This sample comprised CD4+ or CD8+ T cells sorted from blood, obtained in a trial of the OX40 agonist ivuxolimab. The CDR3 here is CASSRTGPTYNEQFF. The CDR3 DNA follows: TGCGCCAGCAGCCGTACTGGTCCAACCTACAATGAGCAGTTCTTC.